The clone carrying this T cell receptor beta chain has a single count. Its antigen is still unknown. This specimen belongs to a study of cytomegalovirus exposure and HLA in healthy donors. Study-wide background: Across around 400 genotyped donors, roughly 80% landed in the Caucasian-associated ancestry cluster.

Study-wide results and caveats: The dataset shows that most TCR sequences were rare, while some public TCRs occurred in many donors. The study flagged about 150 TCR beta chains as cytomegalovirus-associated.

The study ran its PCR with 60 Vbeta and 13 Jbeta primers. In the original workflow: In a later analysis, 80 million or so unique TCR beta chains included roughly 11 million shared by two or more donors. Here immunoSEQ multiplex PCR was the method, and the copy in TCRdb shows in-frame clones only, minus some. The V and J calls and clone size were taken over from that table, and D and trimming were inferred from the DNA. This table holds some 150,000 clones, over 80% found once. This TCR was recovered from a woman between 50 and 59 years old in good health and CMV-seropositive. The sequencing input was PBMCs.

The chain's CDR3 is CASSKSVGVASTDTQYF. The CDR3 nucleotides read TGTGCCAGCAGCAAGAGCGTAGGCGTGGCTAGCACAGATACGCAGTATTTT. This chain joins TRBV21-1 and TRBJ2-3; the D call TRBD2 from the table was never checked on the DNA. TRBV21-1 counts as a pseudogene. There are 17 residues in the CDR3.